Shown below are 15 T cell receptor beta chains from a single sample sequenced in a study of early T cells in non-severe SARS-CoV-2 infection. TCRdb reanalysed the 5' RACE reads using MiXCR and keeps one entry per CDR3 protein. Counted here are 40,000 or so distinct CDR3 sequences, 7.5% to 9% occurring once; the ten biggest clones make up over 10%. Sequencing was performed on whole blood, taken at baseline. The receptors here all came from an adult who was a healthcare worker with PCR-confirmed SARS-CoV-2 infection or an uninfected control (not recorded which).

This clonotype showed up many times. The chain combines TRBV18 with TRBJ2-2, with D maybe TRBD2 (5 bases). Germline V gene data show CDR1 as KGHSH and CDR2 as LQKENI. The CDR3 has 12 amino acids. Trimming shortened V by 2 bases and J by 7 bases, and 5 bases separated the two germline ends. In DNA, the CDR3 is TGTGCCAGCTCACCAGGAGGCGGGGAGCTGTTTTTT. Protein product: CASSPGGGELFF.

This clonotype appeared a few times. The rearrangement uses TRBV2 and TRBJ2-7; D gene unclear. This CDR3 spans 14 amino acids. The germline V gene has CDR1 SNHLY and CDR2 FYNNEI. V was shortened by 5 bases and J by 2 bases, with 13 bases between the two germline ends. As DNA, the CDR3 is TGTGCCAGCAGTCCTATAGATAATCCCTACGAGCAGTACTTC. This gives the protein CASSPIDNPYEQYF.

This clonotype was detected ten times or more. The chain uses TRBV28 and TRBJ2-7; tentatively, D is TRBD1 (6 bases). The V end lost 5 bases, the J end lost 1 base, and 12 bases lay between the germline ends. CDR1 MDHEN and CDR2 SYDVKM come from the germline V gene. The CDR3 covers 14 residues. This CDR3 reads CASSAPGQSYEQYF. The CDR3 nucleotides read TGTGCCAGCAGTGCCCCCGGACAGTCCTACGAGCAGTACTTC.

This clonotype was counted at least ten times. The chain has TRBV14 and TRBJ2-2; perhaps TRBD2 as D (5 bases). The CDR3 is 14 amino acids. Germline CDR1 and CDR2: SGHDN and FVKESK. Trimming took off 8 bases at V and 1 base at J, with 11 bases between the two ends. CDR3 region: CASRGPLNTGELFF. The CDR3 nucleotides are TGTGCCAGCCGCGGGCCTTTGAACACCGGGGAGCTGTTTTTT.

This clonotype appeared many times. V is TRBV6-5 and J is TRBJ1-4; the D is unclear. CDR1 and CDR2 (germline): MNHEY, SVGAGI. CDR3 length equals 11 residues. V was pared by 6 bases and J by 14 bases, with 13 bases between. CDR3 residues: CASSLAGRLFF. As DNA, the CDR3 is TGTGCCAGCAGCCTGGCGGGAAGGCTGTTTTTT.

This clonotype was seen at least ten times. This rearrangement joins TRBV7-9 to TRBJ2-7; D unclear. Deletions cut 2 bases from V and 5 bases from J, with 13 bases between. The CDR3 runs to 14 residues. Germline V CDR1 and CDR2: SEHNR, FQNEAQ (reference sequence). DNA for the CDR3: TGTGCCAGCAGCTTATCAATGTCCGGCGACGAGCAGTACTTC. Amino acids: CASSLSMSGDEQYF.

This clonotype was counted ten times or more. The genes are TRBV5-6 and TRBJ2-3; 8 positions agree with TRBD2. Trimming at V came to 4 bases and at J to 1 base, leaving 2 bases not matched to a gene. Germline V lookup: CDR1 SGHDT, CDR2 YYEEEE. This CDR3 region has 14 residues. The DNA of the CDR3 is TGTGCCAGCAGCGTGACTAGCGGCACAGATACGCAGTATTTT. Translating it yields CASSVTSGTDTQYF. The variable domain in full, with the rest retrieved from reference TRBV5-6 and TRBJ2-3, is DAGVTQSPTHLIKTRGQQVTLRCSPKSGHDTVSWYQQALGQGPQFIFQYYEEEERQRGNFPDRFSGHQFPNYSSELNVNALLLGDSALYLCASSVTSGTDTQYFGPGTRLTVL.

Ten or more counts support this clonotype. The V and J genes are TRBV7-6 and TRBJ2-1; TRBD1 matches at 9 bases. CDR3 length equals 15 residues. Germline CDR1 is SGHVS and CDR2 is FNYEAQ. V dropped 5 bases and J dropped 3; count of bases not matched to a gene: 5. The CDR3 nucleotides are TGTGCCAGCAGCCGGGACAGGGAATACTACAATGAGCAGTTCTTC. Residues: CASSRDREYYNEQFF. Based on the CDR3 plus reference TRBV7-6 and TRBJ2-1, the full variable domain is GAGVSQSPRYKVTKRGQDVALRCDPISGHVSLYWYRQALGQGPEFLTYFNYEAQQDKSGLPNDRFSAERPEGSISTLTIQRTEQRDSAMYRCASSRDREYYNEQFFGPGTRLTVL.

The table lists this clonotype with a few counts. The J gene is TRBJ2-7, the V gene TRBV20-1, with 8 positions matching TRBD1. This CDR3 comprises 12 residues. The germline V gene encodes CDR1 DFQATT and CDR2 SNEGSKA (reference sequence). V was clipped by 5 bases and J by 5 bases; unmatched bases: 5. The CDR3 loop is CSAPDRGHEQYF. CDR3 nucleotides: TGCAGTGCTCCTGACAGGGGCCACGAGCAGTACTTC.

This clonotype was counted once. This sequence joins TRBV7-3 and TRBJ2-1; the D gene is possibly TRBD2 (5 bases). V was clipped by 4 bases and J by 2 bases, with 12 bases between them. Germline CDR1 reads SGHTA; CDR2 reads FQGTGA. The CDR3 loop spans 15 amino acids. The DNA for the CDR3 is TGTGCCAGCAGCTCGGACTTCTCCCCCTACAATGAGCAGTTCTTC. Translated, it gives CASSSDFSPYNEQFF.

This clonotype was found a few times. The chain recombines TRBV20-1 with TRBJ2-7; the match to TRBD2 covers 13 bases. Trimming at V came to 4 bases and at J to 3 bases, leaving 12 bases not matched to a gene. The CDR3 runs 17 residues. Germline V gives CDR1 DFQATT, CDR2 SNEGSKA (reference sequence). The CDR3 loop is CSAMTSGGPDLIYEQYF. The CDR3 DNA sequence: TGCAGTGCTATGACTAGCGGGGGGCCTGACCTTATCTACGAGCAGTACTTC.

This clonotype has more than one count but fewer than ten. This chain joins TRBV5-1 and TRBJ2-3; D gene unclear. V lost 4 bases and J lost 1, with 13 bases in between. The CDR3 has 15 amino acids. Germline V lookup: CDR1 SGHRS, CDR2 YFSETQ. Here the CDR3 reads CASSPSTRRTDTQYF. The CDR3 coding sequence is TGCGCCAGCAGCCCGTCGACCCGCCGCACAGATACGCAGTATTTT.

This clonotype was recorded many times. The rearrangement links TRBV20-1 to TRBJ1-1; D uncertain. CDR1 is DFQATT, CDR2 SNEGSKA, per germline (reference sequence). The CDR3 totals 13 residues. V lost 3 bases to trimming and J lost 7 bases, with 15 bases between them. The CDR3 DNA sequence: TGCAGTGCTAGGCCCGACGGGCGAGGTGAAGCTTTCTTT. Translated, it gives CSARPDGRGEAFF.

The chain is built from TRBV7-2 and TRBJ1-6; D is ambiguous. V was cut by 0 bases and J by 10 bases, with 13 bases left in between. This CDR3 is 15 amino acids long. CDR1 is SGHTA and CDR2 is FQGNSA in the germline V gene. The CDR3: CASSLAPGVWSPLHF. In DNA, the CDR3 is TGTGCCAGCAGCTTAGCCCCAGGTGTATGGTCACCCCTCCACTTT. The variable domain in full, completed from reference TRBV7-2 and TRBJ1-6, reads GAGVSQSPSNKVTEKGKDVELRCDPISGHTALYWYRQSLGQGLEFLIYFQGNSAPDKSGLPSDRFSAERTGGSVSTLTIQRTQQEDSAVYLCASSLAPGVWSPLHFGNGTRLTVT.

This clonotype has at least ten counts. The chain employs TRBV20-1 and TRBJ2-6, with D unresolved. The V gene lost 3 bases and the J gene lost 1 base, with 7 bases spanning the gap. Germline V gives CDR1 DFQATT, CDR2 SNEGSKA (reference sequence). CDR3 length: 14 residues. The chain's CDR3 is CSASGLSGANVLTF. CDR3 DNA sequence: TGCAGTGCTAGTGGGCTATCTGGGGCCAACGTCCTGACTTTC.